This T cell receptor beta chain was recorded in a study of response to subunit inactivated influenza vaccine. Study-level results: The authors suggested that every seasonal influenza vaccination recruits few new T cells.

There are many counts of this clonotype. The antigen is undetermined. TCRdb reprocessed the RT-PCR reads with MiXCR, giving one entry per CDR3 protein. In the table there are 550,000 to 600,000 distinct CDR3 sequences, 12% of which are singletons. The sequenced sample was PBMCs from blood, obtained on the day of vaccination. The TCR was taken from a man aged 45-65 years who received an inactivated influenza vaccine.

The CDR3 is CASSSQQGVGETQYF. For the CDR3, the DNA is TGTGCCAGCAGTTCGCAACAGGGGGTAGGGGAGACCCAGTACTTC. J is TRBJ2-5 and V is TRBV12-3 or TRBV12-4; TRBD1 matches 8 bases. This CDR3 region has 15 residues. The V gene end was trimmed by 4 bases and the J gene end by 5 bases; junction bases not matched to a gene: 9.